A selection of T cell receptor beta chains follows, all from one sample in a study of T cell changes during pregnancy in multiple sclerosis. Assay: immunoSEQ multiplex PCR; the TCRdb copy retains only in-frame clones and omits some. Of tens of thousands of clones listed, 80% to 95% are singletons. Sequenced material: peripheral blood, taken in the third trimester of pregnancy. Receptors were obtained from a female donor in good health, enrolled as a control in a pregnancy study. Each CDR3 is given with its conserved first and last residue. Each record gives: CDR3 length, J gene, V gene, clone size, D gene, CDR3 DNA, CDR3 protein. A D gene is named only where the DNA matches it firmly. The listing skips clone size in some rows; elsewhere it reads once, few, many or a size class.

13 TRBJ2-7 TRBV15 - - TGTGCCACCAGCAGAGAGGTTCAGTACGAGCAGTACTTC CATSREVQYEQYF
15 TRBJ2-3 TRBV19 once TRBD1 TGTGCCAGCTCCGCCCTGGGACAGGGCACAGATACGCAGTATTTT CASSALGQGTDTQYF
16 TRBJ1-2 TRBV9 - - TGTGCCAGCAGCGTAGATAGCGAGGGCAGCGGCTATGGCTACACCTTC CASSVDSEGSGYGYTF
16 TRBJ2-7 TRBV5-6 - TRBD1 TGTGCCAGCAGCTTGTTTCAGGGGGCGAGGGACTACGAGCAGTACTTC CASSLFQGARDYEQYF
16 TRBJ2-5 TRBV4-3 - TRBD2 TGCGCCAGCAGCCCGGGGACTAGCGGGCCACAAGAGACCCAGTACTTC CASSPGTSGPQETQYF
13 TRBJ1-2 TRBV4-2 - - TGTGCCAGCAGCCAACAACAGGGACCTGGCTACACCTTC CASSQQQGPGYTF
14 TRBJ2-1 TRBV5-4 - TRBD2 TGTGCCAGCAGCTTCCAGGCTAGCGGGAATGAGCAGTTCTTC CASSFQASGNEQFF
14 TRBJ1-5 TRBV14 few TRBD1 TGTGCCAGCAGCCAGGGACAGAGTAATCAGCCCCAGCATTTT CASSQGQSNQPQHF
14 TRBJ1-4 TRBV5-4 - - TGTGCCAGCAGCCCTGGACAGCAGAATGAAAAACTGTTTTTT CASSPGQQNEKLFF
15 TRBJ2-5 TRBV28 - TRBD1 TGTGCCAGCAGTTTGGGGGCAGGGGGCGCGGAGACCCAGTACTTC CASSLGAGGAETQYF
16 TRBJ1-2 TRBV2 few TRBD1 TGTGCCAGCCCCCCCCGGACAGGGGAGCTTAACTATGGCTACACCTTC CASPPRTGELNYGYTF
15 TRBJ2-5 TRBV5-1 once - TGCGCCAGCAGCGTACAAGACGGGAGTGGGGAGACCCAGTACTTC CASSVQDGSGETQYF
16 TRBJ2-7 TRBV25-1 once TRBD1 TGTGCCAGCAGTGAATCGAAAGGGACAGGCTCCTACGAGCAGTACTTC CASSESKGTGSYEQYF
16 TRBJ2-7 TRBV19 - TRBD2 TGTGCCAGTAGTATTACGACTAGCGGGGGCTCGTCGGGGCAGTACTTC CASSITTSGGSSGQYF
15 TRBJ1-2 TRBV28 few - TGTGCCAGCAGTTCCGGGACAAGGCGCCTATATGGCTACACCTTC CASSSGTRRLYGYTF